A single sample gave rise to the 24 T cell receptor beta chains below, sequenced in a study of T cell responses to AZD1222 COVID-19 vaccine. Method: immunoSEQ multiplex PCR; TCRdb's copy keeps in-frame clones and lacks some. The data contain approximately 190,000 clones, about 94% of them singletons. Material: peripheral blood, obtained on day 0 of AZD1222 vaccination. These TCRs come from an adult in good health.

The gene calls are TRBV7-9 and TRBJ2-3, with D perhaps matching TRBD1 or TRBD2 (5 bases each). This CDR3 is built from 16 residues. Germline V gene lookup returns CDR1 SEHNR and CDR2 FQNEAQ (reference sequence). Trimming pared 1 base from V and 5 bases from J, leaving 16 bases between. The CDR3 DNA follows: TGTGCCAGCAGCTTAGGCGCTCCGGGACCCCAAGATACGCAGTATTTT. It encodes CASSLGAPGPQDTQYF.

The CDR3 DNA sequence: TGTGCCAGCAGCTTAACGGTTCGCGGGAGTACAGATACGCAGTATTTT. Amino acids: CASSLTVRGSTDTQYF. The V call is TRBV7-3, the J call TRBJ2-3; TRBD2 matches 7 bases. This CDR3 spans 16 amino acids. V shed 0 bases, J shed 3 bases, and the junction held 6 bases outside the gene matches. Looked up from germline, CDR1 is SGHTA and CDR2 is FQGTGA.

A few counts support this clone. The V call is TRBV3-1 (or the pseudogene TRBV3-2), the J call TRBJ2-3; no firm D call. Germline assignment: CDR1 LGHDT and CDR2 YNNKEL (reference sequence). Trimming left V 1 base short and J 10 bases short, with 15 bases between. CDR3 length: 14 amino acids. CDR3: CASSQGVTSAPQYF. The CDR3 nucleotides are TGTGCCAGCAGCCAAGGAGTAACGTCAGCGCCGCAGTATTTT.

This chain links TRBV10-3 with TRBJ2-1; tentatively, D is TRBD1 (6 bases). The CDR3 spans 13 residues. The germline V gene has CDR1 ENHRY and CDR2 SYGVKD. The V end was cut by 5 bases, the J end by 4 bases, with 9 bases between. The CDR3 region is CAISPRGYNEQFF. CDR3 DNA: TGTGCCATCAGTCCAAGGGGGTACAATGAGCAGTTCTTC.

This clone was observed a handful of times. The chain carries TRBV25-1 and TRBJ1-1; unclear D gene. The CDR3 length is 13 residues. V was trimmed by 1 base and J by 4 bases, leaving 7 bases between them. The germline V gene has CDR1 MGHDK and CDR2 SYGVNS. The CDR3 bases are TGTGCCAGCAGTGAATCTGGAATCACTGAAGCTTTCTTT. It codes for CASSESGITEAFF.

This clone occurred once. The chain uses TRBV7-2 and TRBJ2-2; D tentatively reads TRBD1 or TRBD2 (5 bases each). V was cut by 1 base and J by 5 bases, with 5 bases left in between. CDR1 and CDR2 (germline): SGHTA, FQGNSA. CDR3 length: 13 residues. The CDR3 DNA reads TGTGCCAGCAGCTTAGGGGGGACCGGGGAGCTGTTTTTT. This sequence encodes CASSLGGTGELFF. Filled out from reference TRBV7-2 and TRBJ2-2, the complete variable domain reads GAGVSQSPSNKVTEKGKDVELRCDPISGHTALYWYRQSLGQGLEFLIYFQGNSAPDKSGLPSDRFSAERTGGSVSTLTIQRTQQEDSAVYLCASSLGGTGELFFGEGSRLTVL.

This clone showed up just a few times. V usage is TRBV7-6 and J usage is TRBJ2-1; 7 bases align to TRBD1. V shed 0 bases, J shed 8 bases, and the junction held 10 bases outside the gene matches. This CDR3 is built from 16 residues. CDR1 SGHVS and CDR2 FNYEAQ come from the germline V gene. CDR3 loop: CASSLADRDRAHEQFF. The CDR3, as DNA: TGTGCCAGCAGCTTAGCGGATCGCGACAGGGCCCATGAGCAGTTCTTC.

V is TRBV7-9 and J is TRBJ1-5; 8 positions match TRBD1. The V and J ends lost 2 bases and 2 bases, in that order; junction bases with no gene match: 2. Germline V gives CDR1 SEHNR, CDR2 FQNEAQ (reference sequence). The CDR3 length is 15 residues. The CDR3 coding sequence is TGTGCCAGCAGCTTATCGACAGGGGGCAATCAGCCCCAGCATTTT. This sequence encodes CASSLSTGGNQPQHF.

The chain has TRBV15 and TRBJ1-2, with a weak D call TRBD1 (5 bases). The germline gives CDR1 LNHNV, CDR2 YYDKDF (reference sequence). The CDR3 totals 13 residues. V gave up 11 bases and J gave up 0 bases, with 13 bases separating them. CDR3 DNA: TGTGCCGCGTCCTTGGGGGCTAACTATGGCTACACCTTC. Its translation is CAASLGANYGYTF.

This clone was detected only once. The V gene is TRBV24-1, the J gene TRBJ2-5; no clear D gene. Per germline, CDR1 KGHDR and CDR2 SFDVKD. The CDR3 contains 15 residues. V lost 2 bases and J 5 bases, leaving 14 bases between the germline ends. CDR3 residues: CATSDSRAPEETQYF. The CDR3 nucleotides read TGTGCCACCAGTGATTCACGCGCTCCCGAGGAGACCCAGTACTTC.

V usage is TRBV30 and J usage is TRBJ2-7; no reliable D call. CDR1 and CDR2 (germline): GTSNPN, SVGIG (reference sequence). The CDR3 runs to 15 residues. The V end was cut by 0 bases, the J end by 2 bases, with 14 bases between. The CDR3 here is CAWSVRAGTPYEQYF. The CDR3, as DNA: TGTGCCTGGAGTGTACGGGCAGGTACCCCCTACGAGCAGTACTTC.

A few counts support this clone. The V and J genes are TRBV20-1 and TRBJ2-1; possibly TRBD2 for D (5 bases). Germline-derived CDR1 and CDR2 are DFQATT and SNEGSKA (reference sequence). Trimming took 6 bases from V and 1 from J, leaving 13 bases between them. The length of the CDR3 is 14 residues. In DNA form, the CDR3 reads TGCAGTGCCAGTAGAGGGAATTCCTACAATGAGCAGTTCTTC. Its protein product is CSASRGNSYNEQFF.

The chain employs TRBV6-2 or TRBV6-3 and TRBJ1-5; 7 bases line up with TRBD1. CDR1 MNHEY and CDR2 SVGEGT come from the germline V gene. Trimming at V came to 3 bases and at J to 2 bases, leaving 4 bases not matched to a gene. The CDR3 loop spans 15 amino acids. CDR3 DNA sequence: TGTGCCAGCAGTTATACAGGGGAGGGCAATCAGCCCCAGCATTTT. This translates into CASSYTGEGNQPQHF.

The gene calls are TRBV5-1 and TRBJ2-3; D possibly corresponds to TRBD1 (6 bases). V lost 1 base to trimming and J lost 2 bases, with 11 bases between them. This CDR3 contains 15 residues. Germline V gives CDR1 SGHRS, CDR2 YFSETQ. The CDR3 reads CASSLSGAATDTQYF. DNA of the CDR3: TGCGCCAGCAGCTTGTCAGGGGCTGCCACAGATACGCAGTATTTT.

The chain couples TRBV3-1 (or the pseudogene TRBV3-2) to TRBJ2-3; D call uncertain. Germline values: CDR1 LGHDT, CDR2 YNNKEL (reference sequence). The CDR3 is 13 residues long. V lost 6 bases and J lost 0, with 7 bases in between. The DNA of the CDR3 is TGTGCCAGCAGTCCGGAAAGCACAGATACGCAGTATTTT. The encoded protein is CASSPESTDTQYF.

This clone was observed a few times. The CDR3 spells CASSVGGTGNTEAFF. DNA for the CDR3: TGTGCCAGTAGTGTAGGGGGGACAGGGAACACTGAAGCTTTCTTT. The chain uses TRBV19 and TRBJ1-1, with 8 bases identical to TRBD1. Looked up from germline, CDR1 is LNHDA and CDR2 is SQIVND (reference sequence). Trimming removed 5 bases from V and 1 base from J; junction bases left unmatched: 6. This CDR3 has 15 amino acids.

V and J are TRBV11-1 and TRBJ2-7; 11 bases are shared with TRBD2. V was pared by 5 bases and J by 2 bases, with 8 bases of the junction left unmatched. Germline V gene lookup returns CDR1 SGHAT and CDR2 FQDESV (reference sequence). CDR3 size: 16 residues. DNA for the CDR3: TGTGCCAGCAGCAACATGGGGACTAGCGGAACCTACGAGCAGTACTTC. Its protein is CASSNMGTSGTYEQYF.

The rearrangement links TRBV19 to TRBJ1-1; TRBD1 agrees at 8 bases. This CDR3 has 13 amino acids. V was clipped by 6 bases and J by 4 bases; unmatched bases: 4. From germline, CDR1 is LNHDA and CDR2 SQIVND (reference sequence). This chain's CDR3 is CASSQGAGTEAFF. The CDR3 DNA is TGTGCCAGTAGCCAGGGGGCAGGCACTGAAGCTTTCTTT.

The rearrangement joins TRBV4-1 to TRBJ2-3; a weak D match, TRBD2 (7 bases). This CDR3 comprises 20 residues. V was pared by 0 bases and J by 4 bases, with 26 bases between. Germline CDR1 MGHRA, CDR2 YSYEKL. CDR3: CASSQEGGATGGPWADTQYF. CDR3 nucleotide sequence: TGCGCCAGCAGCCAAGAGGGGGGGGCAACAGGCGGCCCCTGGGCAGATACGCAGTATTTT.

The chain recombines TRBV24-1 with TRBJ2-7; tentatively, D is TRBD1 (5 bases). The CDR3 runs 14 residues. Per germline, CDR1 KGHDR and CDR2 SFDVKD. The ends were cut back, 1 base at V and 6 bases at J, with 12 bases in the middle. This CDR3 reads CATSDFGQGGEQYF. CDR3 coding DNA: TGTGCCACCAGTGATTTTGGGCAGGGCGGCGAGCAGTACTTC.

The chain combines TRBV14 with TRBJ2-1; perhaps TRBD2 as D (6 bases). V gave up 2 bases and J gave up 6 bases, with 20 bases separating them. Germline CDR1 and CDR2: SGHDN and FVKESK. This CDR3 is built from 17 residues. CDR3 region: CASSQRGGAVGGNEQFF. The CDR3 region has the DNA TGTGCCAGCAGCCAACGGGGAGGAGCGGTGGGGGGCAATGAGCAGTTCTTC.

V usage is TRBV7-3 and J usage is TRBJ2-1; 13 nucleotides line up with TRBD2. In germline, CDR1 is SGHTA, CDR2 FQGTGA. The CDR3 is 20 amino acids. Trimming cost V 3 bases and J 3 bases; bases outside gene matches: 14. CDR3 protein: CASSFAPHGLAGVGYNEQFF. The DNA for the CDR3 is TGTGCCAGCAGCTTTGCACCCCACGGACTAGCGGGAGTAGGCTACAATGAGCAGTTCTTC.

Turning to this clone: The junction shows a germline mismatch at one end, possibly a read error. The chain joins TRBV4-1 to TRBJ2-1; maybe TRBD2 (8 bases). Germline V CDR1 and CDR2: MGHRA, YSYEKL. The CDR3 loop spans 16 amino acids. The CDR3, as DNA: TGCGCCCGCAGCCGGGGGGGACAGCAGACCGACAATGAGCAGTTCTTC. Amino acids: CARSRGGQQTDNEQFF.

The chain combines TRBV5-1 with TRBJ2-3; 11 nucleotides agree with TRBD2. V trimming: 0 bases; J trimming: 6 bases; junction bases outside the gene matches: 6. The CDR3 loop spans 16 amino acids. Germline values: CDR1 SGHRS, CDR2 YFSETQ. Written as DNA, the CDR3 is TGCGCCAGCAGCTTGGTCCTAGCGGGAGGTCGGGATACGCAGTATTTT. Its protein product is CASSLVLAGGRDTQYF. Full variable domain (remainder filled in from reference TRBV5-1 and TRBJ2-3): KAGVTQTPRYLIKTRGQQVTLSCSPISGHRSVSWYQQTPGQGLQFLFEYFSETQRNKGNFPGRFSGRQFSNSRSEMNVSTLELGDSALYLCASSLVLAGGRDTQYFGPGTRLTVL.